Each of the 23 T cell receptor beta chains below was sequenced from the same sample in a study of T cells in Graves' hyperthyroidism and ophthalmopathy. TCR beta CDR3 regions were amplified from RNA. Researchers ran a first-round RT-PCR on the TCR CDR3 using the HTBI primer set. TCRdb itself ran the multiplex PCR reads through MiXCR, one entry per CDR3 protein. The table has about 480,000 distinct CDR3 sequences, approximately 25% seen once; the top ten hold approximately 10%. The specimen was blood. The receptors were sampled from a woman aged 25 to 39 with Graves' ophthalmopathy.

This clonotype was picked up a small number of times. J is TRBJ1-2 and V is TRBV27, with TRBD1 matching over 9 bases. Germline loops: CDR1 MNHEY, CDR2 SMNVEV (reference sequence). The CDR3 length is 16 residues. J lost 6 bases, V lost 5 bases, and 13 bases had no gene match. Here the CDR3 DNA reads TGTGCCAGCAGTCGGGGGGACAGGGTGGGAGTAGATGGCTACACCTTC. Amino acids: CASSRGDRVGVDGYTF.

The CDR3 reads CSAPGQGVVQPQHF. CDR3 DNA: TGCAGTGCCCCGGGACAGGGAGTCGTTCAGCCCCAGCATTTT. The chain links TRBV20-1 to TRBJ1-5, with TRBD1 identical over 9 bases. This CDR3 is built from 14 residues. The ends lost 6 bases at V and 6 bases at J; junction bases unmatched: 9. Per the germline V gene, CDR1 is DFQATT and CDR2 is SNEGSKA (reference sequence).

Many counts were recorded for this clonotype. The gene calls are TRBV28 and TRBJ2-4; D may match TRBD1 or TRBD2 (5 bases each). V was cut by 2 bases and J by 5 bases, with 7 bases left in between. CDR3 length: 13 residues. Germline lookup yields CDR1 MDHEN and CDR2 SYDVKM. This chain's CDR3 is CASSLGGENIQYF. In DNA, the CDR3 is TGTGCCAGCAGTTTAGGGGGAGAAAACATTCAGTACTTC.

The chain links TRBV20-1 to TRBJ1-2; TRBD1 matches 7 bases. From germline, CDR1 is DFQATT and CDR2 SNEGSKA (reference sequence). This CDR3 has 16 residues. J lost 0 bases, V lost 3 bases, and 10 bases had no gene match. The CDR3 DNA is TGCAGTGCTAGTCTTGAGAGGGGGCTCACTAACTATGGCTACACCTTC. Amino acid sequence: CSASLERGLTNYGYTF.

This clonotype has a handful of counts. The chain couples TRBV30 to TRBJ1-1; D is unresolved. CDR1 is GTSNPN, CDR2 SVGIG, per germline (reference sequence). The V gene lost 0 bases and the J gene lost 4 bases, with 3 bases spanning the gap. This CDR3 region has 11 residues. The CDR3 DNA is TGTGCCTGGAGTGTAATCACTGAAGCTTTCTTT. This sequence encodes CAWSVITEAFF.

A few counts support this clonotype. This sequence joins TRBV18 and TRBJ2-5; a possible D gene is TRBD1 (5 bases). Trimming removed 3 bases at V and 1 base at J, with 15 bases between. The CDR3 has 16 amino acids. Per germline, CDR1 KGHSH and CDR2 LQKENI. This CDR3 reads CASSPAQGRLQETQYF. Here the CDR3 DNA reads TGTGCCAGCTCACCGGCCCAGGGCAGACTCCAAGAGACCCAGTACTTC.

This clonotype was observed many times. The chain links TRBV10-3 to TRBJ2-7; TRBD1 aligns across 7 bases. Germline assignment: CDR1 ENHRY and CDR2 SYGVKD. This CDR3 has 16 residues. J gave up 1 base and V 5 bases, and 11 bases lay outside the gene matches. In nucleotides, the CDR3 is TGTGCCATCAGTAAAAAGGACAGGTCTGATTCCTACGAGCAGTACTTC. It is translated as CAISKKDRSDSYEQYF.

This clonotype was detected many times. This chain's CDR3 is CASSLGLAGTYEQYF. For the CDR3, the DNA is TGTGCCAGCAGCTTAGGGCTAGCGGGGACCTACGAGCAGTACTTC. The chain combines TRBV11-1 with TRBJ2-7, with 9 bases matching TRBD2. V lost 1 base, J lost 2 bases, and 3 bases stayed unmatched. The CDR3 totals 15 residues. Germline V CDR1 and CDR2: SGHAT, FQDESV (reference sequence).

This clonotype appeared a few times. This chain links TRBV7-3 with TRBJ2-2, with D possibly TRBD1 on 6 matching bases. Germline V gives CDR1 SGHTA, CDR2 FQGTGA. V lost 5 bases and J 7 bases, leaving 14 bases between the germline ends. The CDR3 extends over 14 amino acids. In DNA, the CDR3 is TGTGCCAGCAGCCCCCTCCGAGGGGGCGGGGAGCTGTTTTTT. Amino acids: CASSPLRGGGELFF.

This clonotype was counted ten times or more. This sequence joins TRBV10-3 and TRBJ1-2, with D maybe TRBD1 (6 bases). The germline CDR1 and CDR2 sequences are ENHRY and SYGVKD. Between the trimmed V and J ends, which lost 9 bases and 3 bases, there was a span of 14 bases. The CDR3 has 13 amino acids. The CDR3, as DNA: TGTGCCATTTACAGGGAAAGGGACTATGGCTACACCTTC. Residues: CAIYRERDYGYTF.

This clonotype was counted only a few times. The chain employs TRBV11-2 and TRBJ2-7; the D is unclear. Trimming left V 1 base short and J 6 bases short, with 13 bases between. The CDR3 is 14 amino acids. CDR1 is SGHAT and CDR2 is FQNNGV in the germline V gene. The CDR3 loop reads CASSLGAAKPEQYF. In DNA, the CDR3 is TGTGCCAGCAGCTTAGGGGCCGCAAAACCCGAGCAGTACTTC.

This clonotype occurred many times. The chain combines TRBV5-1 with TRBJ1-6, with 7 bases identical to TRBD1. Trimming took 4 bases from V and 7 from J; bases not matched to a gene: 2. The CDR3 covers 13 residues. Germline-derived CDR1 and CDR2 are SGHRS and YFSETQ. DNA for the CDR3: TGCGCCAGCAGCAGGACAGGAAATTCACCCCTCCACTTT. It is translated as CASSRTGNSPLHF.

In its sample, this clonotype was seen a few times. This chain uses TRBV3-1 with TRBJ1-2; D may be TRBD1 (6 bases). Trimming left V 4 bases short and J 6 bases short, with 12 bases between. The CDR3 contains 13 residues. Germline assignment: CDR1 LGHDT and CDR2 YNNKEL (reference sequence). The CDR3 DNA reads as TGTGCCAGCAGCCTCACAGGGAGCGATGGCTACACCTTC. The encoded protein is CASSLTGSDGYTF.

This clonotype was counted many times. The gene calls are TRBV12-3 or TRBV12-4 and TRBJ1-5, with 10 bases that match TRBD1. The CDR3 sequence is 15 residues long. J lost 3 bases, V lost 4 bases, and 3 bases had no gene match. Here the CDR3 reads CASSSRQGANQPQHF. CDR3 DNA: TGTGCCAGCAGTTCCAGACAGGGGGCCAATCAGCCCCAGCATTTT.

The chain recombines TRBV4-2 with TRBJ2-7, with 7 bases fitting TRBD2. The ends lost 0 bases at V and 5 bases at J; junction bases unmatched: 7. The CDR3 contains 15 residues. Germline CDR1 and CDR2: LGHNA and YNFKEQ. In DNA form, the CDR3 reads TGTGCCAGCAGCCAAGAATACGGGAGCGGGAACGAGCAGTACTTC. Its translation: CASSQEYGSGNEQYF.

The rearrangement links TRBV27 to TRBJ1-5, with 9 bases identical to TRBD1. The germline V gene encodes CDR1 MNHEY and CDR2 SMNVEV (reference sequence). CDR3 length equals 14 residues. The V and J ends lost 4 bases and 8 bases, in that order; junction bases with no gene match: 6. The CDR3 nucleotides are TGTGCCAGCAGTTCCGGGACAGGGACAAAGCCCCAGCATTTT. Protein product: CASSSGTGTKPQHF.

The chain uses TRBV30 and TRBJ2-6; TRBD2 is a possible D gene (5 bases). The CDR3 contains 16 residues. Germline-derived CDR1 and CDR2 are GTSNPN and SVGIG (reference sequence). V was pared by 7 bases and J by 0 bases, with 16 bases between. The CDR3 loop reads CAYRAGLPSGANVLTF. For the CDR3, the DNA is TGTGCCTACCGGGCGGGTCTCCCCTCTGGGGCCAACGTCCTGACTTTC.

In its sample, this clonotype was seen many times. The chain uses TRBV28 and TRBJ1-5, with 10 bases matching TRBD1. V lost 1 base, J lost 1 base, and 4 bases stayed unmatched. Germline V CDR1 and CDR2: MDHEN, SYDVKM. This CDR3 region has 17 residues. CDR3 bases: TGTGCCAGCAGTTTATTTCGGACAGGGGGAAGCAATCAGCCCCAGCATTTT. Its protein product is CASSLFRTGGSNQPQHF.

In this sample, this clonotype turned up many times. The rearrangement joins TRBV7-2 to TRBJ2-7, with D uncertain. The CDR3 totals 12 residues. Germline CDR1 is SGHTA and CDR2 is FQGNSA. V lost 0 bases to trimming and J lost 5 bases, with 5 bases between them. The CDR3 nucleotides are TGTGCCAGCAGCTTAGCGTGGAACGAGCAGTACTTC. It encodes CASSLAWNEQYF.

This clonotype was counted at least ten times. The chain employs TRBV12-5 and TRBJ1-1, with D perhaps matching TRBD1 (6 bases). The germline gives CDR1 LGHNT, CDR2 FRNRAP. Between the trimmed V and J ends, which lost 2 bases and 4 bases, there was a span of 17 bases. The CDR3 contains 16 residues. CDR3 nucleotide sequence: TGTGCTAGTGGTTTGACCGCAGGGGTGGCGGTCACTGAAGCTTTCTTT. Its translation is CASGLTAGVAVTEAFF.

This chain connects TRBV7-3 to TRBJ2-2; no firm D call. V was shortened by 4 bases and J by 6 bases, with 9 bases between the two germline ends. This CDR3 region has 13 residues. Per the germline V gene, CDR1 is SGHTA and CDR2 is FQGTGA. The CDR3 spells CASSSQSAGELFF. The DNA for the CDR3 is TGTGCCAGCAGCTCCCAAAGCGCCGGGGAGCTGTTTTTT. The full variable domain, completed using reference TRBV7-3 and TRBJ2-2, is GAGVSQTPSNKVTEKGKYVELRCDPISGHTALYWYRQSLGQGPEFLIYFQGTGAADDSGLPNDRFFAVRPEGSVSTLKIQRTERGDSAVYLCASSSQSAGELFFGEGSRLTVL.

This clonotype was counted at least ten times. CDR3 DNA sequence: TGCGCCAGCCGCTCCTCCGGGGGATCCTACGAGCAGTACTTC. Amino acid sequence: CASRSSGGSYEQYF. The J gene is TRBJ2-7, the V gene TRBV5-1, with D possibly matching TRBD2 (6 bases). Germline CDR1 SGHRS, CDR2 YFSETQ. Trimming pared 7 bases from V and 1 base from J, leaving 15 bases between. The CDR3 length is 14 residues.

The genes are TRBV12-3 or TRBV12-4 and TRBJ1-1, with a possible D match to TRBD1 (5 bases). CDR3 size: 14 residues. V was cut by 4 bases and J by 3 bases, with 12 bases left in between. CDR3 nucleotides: TGTGCCAGCAGTTACCAGGGTCCTGACACTGAAGCTTTCTTT. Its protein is CASSYQGPDTEAFF.